This T cell receptor beta chain was recovered during a study of identical twins. Germline values: CDR1 SNHLY, CDR2 FYNNEI. This CDR3 region has 11 residues. TCRdb passed the 5' RACE reads through MiXCR, listing each CDR3 protein once. The sample carries 1.5 million to 2 million distinct CDR3 sequences, 32% recorded once. Material for sequencing was cord blood. The chain uses TRBV2 and TRBJ2-4, with D hard to call. The end of the DNA fits TRBJ2-7 better, so the J call may be wrong. The TCR originated in a newborn girl in good health. CDR3 sequence (DNA): TGTGCCAGCTTGGTGGACTACGAGCAGTACTTC. This codes for CASLVDYEQYF.